These 28 T cell receptor beta chains share one sample of origin, sequenced in a study of shared clonotypes between healthy human individuals. CD45RO-negative CD8 cells positively selected for CCR7 made up the naive population, which excluded terminally differentiated effector memory CD45RA+ cells. The repertoire was sequenced with immunoSEQ multiplex PCR; TCRdb's copy has only in-frame clones and lacks some. The data hold some 2.1 million clones, with 85% to 95% observed a single time. The sample comprised naive CD8+ T cells from PBMCs. The receptors derive from a man aged 18 to 30 in good health. Some clones in this sample may be carry-over from other donors' samples.

This rearrangement joins TRBV25-1 to TRBJ2-1, with 12 bases identical to TRBD2. This CDR3 region has 18 residues. The germline V gene has CDR1 MGHDK and CDR2 SYGVNS. V lost 1 base to trimming and J lost 5 bases; unmatched junction nucleotides: 9. The CDR3 bases are TGTGCCAGCAGTGAATTTCGGGCTAGCGGGAGGGCTCACAATGAGCAGTTCTTC. This sequence encodes CASSEFRASGRAHNEQFF.

The V gene is TRBV4-1, the J gene TRBJ2-1, with TRBD2 as a possible D gene (6 bases). The germline gives CDR1 MGHRA, CDR2 YSYEKL. V lost 0 bases and J 3 bases, leaving 12 bases between the germline ends. This CDR3 region has 16 residues. CDR3 protein: CASSQDGAGYYNEQFF. Here the CDR3 DNA reads TGCGCCAGCAGCCAAGATGGTGCGGGATACTACAATGAGCAGTTCTTC.

V usage is TRBV27 and J usage is TRBJ2-7; TRBD2 matches 8 bases. The V gene's germline CDR1 is MNHEY and CDR2 SMNVEV (reference sequence). Trimming at V came to 5 bases and at J to 3 bases, leaving 9 bases not matched to a gene. The CDR3 consists of 15 residues. The CDR3 reads CASSIQGLGIYEQYF. The CDR3 coding sequence is TGTGCCAGCAGTATCCAGGGACTAGGGATCTACGAGCAGTACTTC.

V gene TRBV7-9 combines with J gene TRBJ2-3; D unclear. Trimming pared 5 bases from V and 3 bases from J, leaving 9 bases between. Germline lookup yields CDR1 SEHNR and CDR2 FQNEAQ (reference sequence). This CDR3 spans 13 amino acids. The CDR3 DNA sequence: TGTGCCAGCAGCCCCGACAATACAGATACGCAGTATTTT. Its protein is CASSPDNTDTQYF.

This chain joins TRBV27 and TRBJ2-3; D remains unclear. The V gene lost 2 bases and the J gene lost 0 bases, with 15 bases spanning the gap. The CDR3 is 17 residues long. Germline-derived CDR1 and CDR2 are MNHEY and SMNVEV (reference sequence). Here the CDR3 DNA reads TGTGCCAGCAGTTTAGGGCGGCGCAGCTCTAGCACAGATACGCAGTATTTT. Its translation is CASSLGRRSSSTDTQYF.

This chain joins TRBV27 and TRBJ2-7; 12 bases are a match to TRBD2. The germline gives CDR1 MNHEY, CDR2 SMNVEV (reference sequence). J lost 7 bases, V lost 3 bases, and 7 bases had no gene match. The CDR3 extends over 15 amino acids. CDR3 bases: TGTGCCAGCAGTTTTACCGGGACTAGCGGGCCTGAGCAGTACTTC. Amino acid sequence: CASSFTGTSGPEQYF.

The chain carries TRBV2 and TRBJ1-3; D gene unclear. There are 15 residues in the CDR3. CDR1 SNHLY and CDR2 FYNNEI come from the germline V gene. The germline V and J ends were trimmed by 2 bases and 0 bases, with 8 bases remaining between them. This CDR3 reads CASSESGYSGNTIYF. CDR3 DNA: TGTGCCAGCAGTGAAAGCGGCTACTCTGGAAACACCATATATTTT.

As to this clone: Other DNA sequences of this sample code for an identical CDR3. The chain has TRBV2 and TRBJ2-7; D unresolved. This CDR3 contains 10 residues. Germline V gene lookup returns CDR1 SNHLY and CDR2 FYNNEI. Trimming cost V 6 bases and J 4 bases, with 4 bases left between them. The CDR3 DNA reads as TGTGCCAGCAGGATATACGAGCAGTACTTC. It specifies CASRIYEQYF.

The V call is TRBV28, the J call TRBJ1-1; D ambiguous. The CDR3 is 13 amino acids. V gave up 2 bases and J gave up 5 bases, with 9 bases separating them. Germline assignment: CDR1 MDHEN and CDR2 SYDVKM. The CDR3 DNA is TGTGCCAGCAGTTTAACAAGCGGGACTGAAGCTTTCTTT. It codes for CASSLTSGTEAFF.

This chain connects TRBV5-1 to TRBJ1-1, with TRBD1 matching 7 bases. The V gene's germline CDR1 is SGHRS and CDR2 YFSETQ. Trimming took 4 bases from V and 3 from J; bases not matched to a gene: 12. There are 16 residues in the CDR3. CDR3 sequence: CASSPVAPGGDTEAFF. The CDR3 DNA follows: TGCGCCAGCAGCCCGGTAGCCCCAGGGGGGGACACTGAAGCTTTCTTT.

The chain recombines TRBV2 with TRBJ2-5; a weak D match, TRBD2 (5 bases). This CDR3 has 13 amino acids. CDR1 and CDR2 from the germline V gene are SNHLY and FYNNEI. The V end was cut by 8 bases, the J end by 5 bases, with 15 bases between. The CDR3 bases are TGTGCCAGCGTCGAACTAGGCTCTGAGACCCAGTACTTC. Its translation: CASVELGSETQYF.

V usage is TRBV10-3 and J usage is TRBJ2-7; 8 nucleotides line up with TRBD2. CDR3 length: 17 residues. Germline lookup yields CDR1 ENHRY and CDR2 SYGVKD. The junction had 15 bases not matched to a gene; V was cut back by 3 bases and J by 5 bases. Here the CDR3 reads CAISDPGLAYNGNEQYF. As DNA, the CDR3 is TGTGCCATCAGTGACCCTGGACTAGCTTATAATGGAAACGAGCAGTACTTC.

This rearrangement joins TRBV12-5 to TRBJ2-3, with TRBD2 matching 8 bases. Germline-derived CDR1 and CDR2 are LGHNT and FRNRAP. The ends lost 6 bases at V and 6 bases at J; junction bases unmatched: 2. CDR3 length equals 12 residues. CDR3 loop: CASGPGGDTQYF. The CDR3 coding sequence is TGTGCTAGTGGCCCGGGGGGGGATACGCAGTATTTT.

The rearrangement uses TRBV6-5 and TRBJ1-1; a possible D gene is TRBD1 (5 bases). Between the trimmed V and J ends, which lost 2 bases and 10 bases, there was a span of 17 bases. The CDR3 sequence is 14 residues long. Germline V lookup: CDR1 MNHEY, CDR2 SVGAGI. The DNA of the CDR3 is TGTGCCAGCAGTTACCAGGAGGGGCTGTCTGGAGCTTTCTTT. Its translation is CASSYQEGLSGAFF.

V gene TRBV27 combines with J gene TRBJ2-1; 9 bases align to TRBD1. Looked up from germline, CDR1 is MNHEY and CDR2 is SMNVEV (reference sequence). The CDR3 length is 13 residues. The J segment lost 12 bases and the V segment lost 6 bases, leaving 9 bases of the junction unmatched. CDR3 region: CASSTADRGRQFF. The CDR3 DNA reads as TGTGCCAGCAGCACCGCGGACAGGGGTAGGCAGTTCTTC.

The chain links TRBV11-2 to TRBJ2-3; D might be TRBD2 (5 bases). CDR3 length: 16 residues. Germline lookup yields CDR1 SGHAT and CDR2 FQNNGV. V lost 2 bases to trimming and J lost 6 bases, with 18 bases between them. The CDR3, as DNA: TGTGCCAGCAGCTTAATCAGGATATGGGAGAAGGATACGCAGTATTTT. It codes for CASSLIRIWEKDTQYF.

The V call is TRBV7-9, the J call TRBJ2-3; D may be TRBD1 or TRBD2 (5 bases each). CDR3 size: 15 residues. Germline V gene lookup returns CDR1 SEHNR and CDR2 FQNEAQ (reference sequence). The V gene lost 5 bases and the J gene lost 2 bases, with 14 bases spanning the gap. In DNA form, the CDR3 reads TGTGCCAGCAGCCCTCGGGGCGCCGACACAGATACGCAGTATTTT. Its protein is CASSPRGADTDTQYF.

CDR3 region: CASSLSLLSGITHEQYF. CDR3 DNA sequence: TGTGCCAGCAGTTTATCTCTTTTGAGCGGGATTACTCACGAGCAGTACTTC. V and J are TRBV28 and TRBJ2-7; TRBD2 matches 7 bases. J lost 5 bases, V lost 1 base, and 14 bases had no gene match. The length of the CDR3 is 17 residues. CDR1 MDHEN and CDR2 SYDVKM come from the germline V gene.

The J gene is TRBJ2-5, the V gene TRBV7-9; D may be TRBD2 (5 bases). CDR1 and CDR2 from the germline V gene are SEHNR and FQNEAQ (reference sequence). The CDR3 has 14 residues. The V and J ends lost 5 bases and 2 bases respectively, with 12 bases between them. DNA for the CDR3: TGTGCCAGCAGCCCCCGGACTTTTCAAGAGACCCAGTACTTC. It is translated as CASSPRTFQETQYF.

V is TRBV27 and J is TRBJ2-1, with a weak D call TRBD2 (6 bases). Trimming removed 2 bases from V and 4 bases from J, with 18 bases in between. The CDR3 contains 17 residues. Germline V lookup: CDR1 MNHEY, CDR2 SMNVEV (reference sequence). The CDR3 sequence is CASSLISGTGLYNEQFF. The DNA for the CDR3 is TGTGCCAGCAGTTTAATCTCTGGGACGGGACTTTACAATGAGCAGTTCTTC.

V usage is TRBV27 and J usage is TRBJ2-3; possible D gene TRBD1, 6 bases. CDR3 length equals 16 residues. Deletions cut 3 bases from V and 2 bases from J, with 15 bases between. Germline V gene data show CDR1 as MNHEY and CDR2 as SMNVEV (reference sequence). The CDR3 coding sequence is TGTGCCAGCAGTTTTTGGAGACAGGCGGACACAGATACGCAGTATTTT. Its translation: CASSFWRQADTDTQYF.

The rearrangement joins TRBV15 to TRBJ1-1; 8 bases are shared with TRBD1. This CDR3 comprises 16 residues. CDR1 and CDR2 from the germline V gene are LNHNV and YYDKDF (reference sequence). With 3 bases clipped from V and 2 bases from J, the junction kept 8 bases outside the gene matches. The CDR3 coding sequence is TGTGCCACCAGCAGGGGGCCCCAGGGGGCCAACACTGAAGCTTTCTTT. It is translated as CATSRGPQGANTEAFF.

This chain connects TRBV10-3 to TRBJ2-7, with 13 bases that match TRBD2. The length of the CDR3 is 15 residues. Germline CDR1 ENHRY, CDR2 SYGVKD. With 6 bases clipped from V and 6 bases from J, the junction kept 8 bases outside the gene matches. The CDR3 reads CAIRGTSGITSEQYF. CDR3 in DNA: TGTGCCATCAGGGGGACTAGCGGGATCACGAGCGAGCAGTACTTC.

V and J are TRBV7-3 and TRBJ2-2; no clear D gene. Germline V lookup: CDR1 SGHTA, CDR2 FQGTGA. The length of the CDR3 is 16 residues. With 0 bases removed from V and 6 bases from J, the gap between germline ends came to 14 bases. The CDR3 loop reads CASSLTSNQGSGELFF. CDR3 in DNA: TGTGCCAGCAGCTTAACGTCCAACCAAGGTTCCGGGGAGCTGTTTTTT. The whole variable domain, remainder taken from reference TRBV7-3 and TRBJ2-2, is GAGVSQTPSNKVTEKGKYVELRCDPISGHTALYWYRQSLGQGPEFLIYFQGTGAADDSGLPNDRFFAVRPEGSVSTLKIQRTERGDSAVYLCASSLTSNQGSGELFFGEGSRLTVL.

In this sample, this clone turned up once. The J gene is TRBJ1-1, the V gene TRBV5-1; tentatively, D is TRBD1 (5 bases). This CDR3 has 13 residues. CDR1 and CDR2 (germline): SGHRS, YFSETQ. V lost 3 bases, J lost 8 bases, and 14 bases lay in between. This CDR3 is CASSWGTRAEAFF. CDR3 coding DNA: TGCGCCAGCAGCTGGGGTACCAGGGCGGAAGCTTTCTTT.

The rearrangement links TRBV5-4 to TRBJ1-1; D gene ambiguous. Germline V CDR1 and CDR2: SGHNT, YYREEE (reference sequence). V lost 0 bases and J lost 0, with 6 bases in between. The CDR3 consists of 14 residues. The chain's CDR3 is CASSLERLNTEAFF. For the CDR3, the DNA is TGTGCCAGCAGCTTGGAACGGCTGAACACTGAAGCTTTCTTT.

The chain recombines TRBV28 with TRBJ2-1; D gene uncertain. V lost 6 bases, J lost 2 bases, and 14 bases lay in between. The CDR3 spans 15 residues. CDR1 is MDHEN and CDR2 is SYDVKM in the germline V gene. The CDR3 nucleotides are TGTGCCAGCAGATTTCGACGGAGCCCCTACAATGAGCAGTTCTTC. The encoded protein is CASRFRRSPYNEQFF.

This chain uses TRBV5-6 with TRBJ1-3; 9 bases align to TRBD1. CDR1 and CDR2 (germline): SGHDT, YYEEEE. This CDR3 has 14 residues. J lost 9 bases, V lost 2 bases, and 6 bases had no gene match. The CDR3 here is CASSLGQGLGTIYF. The CDR3, as DNA: TGTGCCAGCAGCTTAGGACAGGGGCTAGGCACCATATATTTT.